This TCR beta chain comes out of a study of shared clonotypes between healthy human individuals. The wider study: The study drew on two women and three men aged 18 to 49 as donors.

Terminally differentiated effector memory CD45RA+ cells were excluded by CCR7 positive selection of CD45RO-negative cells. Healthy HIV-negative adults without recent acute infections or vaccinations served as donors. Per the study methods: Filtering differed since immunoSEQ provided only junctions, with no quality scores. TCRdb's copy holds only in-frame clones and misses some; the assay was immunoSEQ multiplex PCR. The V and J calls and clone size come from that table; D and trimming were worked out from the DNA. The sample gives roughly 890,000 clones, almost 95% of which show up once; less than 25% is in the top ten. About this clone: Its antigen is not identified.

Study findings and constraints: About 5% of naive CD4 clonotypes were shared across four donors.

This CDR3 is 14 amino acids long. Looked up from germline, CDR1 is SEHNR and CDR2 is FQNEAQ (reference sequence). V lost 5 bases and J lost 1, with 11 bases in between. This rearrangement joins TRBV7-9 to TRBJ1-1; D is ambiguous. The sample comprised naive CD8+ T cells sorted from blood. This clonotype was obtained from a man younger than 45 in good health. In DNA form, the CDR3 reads TGTGCCAGCAGCGCTAGGGAAACGAACACTGAAGCTTTCTTT. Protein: CASSARETNTEAFF.